Given below is one T cell receptor (beta chain) in context. TCRdb fed the RT-PCR reads into MiXCR, producing one record per CDR3 protein. This table holds 25,000 to 35,000 distinct CDR3 sequences, under 7.5% found once. This sample is drawn from a study of patients and donors after allogeneic stem cell transplantation. Trimming pared 7 bases from V and 4 bases from J, leaving 11 bases between. Per the germline V gene, CDR1 is SGHRS and CDR2 is YFSETQ. This CDR3 contains 12 residues. V usage is TRBV5-1 and J usage is TRBJ2-5; D remains unclear. This receptor was obtained from a human donor who was either an allogeneic HSCT recipient or a stem cell or donor lymphocyte infusion donor (not recorded which). It is not recorded whose cells these are; they may come from a transplant donor. Material: blood, either unsorted or a sorted T cell fraction (not recorded which). DNA of the CDR3: TGCGCCAGCTCTGGAAAGGGAGAGACCCAGTACTTC. Its translation is CASSGKGETQYF.